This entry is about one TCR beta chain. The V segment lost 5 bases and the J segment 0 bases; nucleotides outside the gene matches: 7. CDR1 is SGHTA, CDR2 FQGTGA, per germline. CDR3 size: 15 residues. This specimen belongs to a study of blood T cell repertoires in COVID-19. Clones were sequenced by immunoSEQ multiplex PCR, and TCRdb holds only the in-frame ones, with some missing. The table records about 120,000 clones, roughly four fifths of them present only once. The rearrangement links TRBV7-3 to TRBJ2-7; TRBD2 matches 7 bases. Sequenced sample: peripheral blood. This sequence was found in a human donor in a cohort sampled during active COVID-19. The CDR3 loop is CASSLTGGASYEQYF. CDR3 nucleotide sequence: TGTGCCAGCAGCCTTACGGGAGGCGCCTCCTACGAGCAGTACTTC.